Below are 10 T cell receptor beta chains sequenced from a single sample in a study of blood T cells in healthy people across ages. The authors ran a second PCR of about 7 to 11 cycles using a sample-barcoded 5' primer and a J-beta primer mix. TCRdb ran MiXCR on the 5' RACE reads and lists one entry per CDR3 protein. The data hold some 1.1 million distinct CDR3 sequences, with roughly two fifths observed a single time. The sample consisted of blood. These receptor sequences come from a man aged 18 to 29 in good health.

This clonotype appeared a few times. The genes are TRBV20-1 and TRBJ2-1, with 9 bases lining up with TRBD1. From germline, CDR1 is DFQATT and CDR2 SNEGSKA (reference sequence). Unmatched junction bases numbered 5, after V lost 6 bases and J lost 2 bases. The CDR3 runs to 14 residues. CDR3 loop: CSAPDRGPYNEQFF. The DNA for the CDR3 is TGCAGTGCCCCGGACAGGGGCCCCTACAATGAGCAGTTCTTC.

The chain links TRBV7-7 to TRBJ2-1; 11 bases fit TRBD2. Looked up from germline, CDR1 is SSHAT and CDR2 is FNYEAQ (reference sequence). CDR3 length: 15 amino acids. J gave up 6 bases and V 7 bases, and 8 bases lay outside the gene matches. This CDR3 reads CASNPLAGGGNEQFF. Here the CDR3 DNA reads TGTGCCAGCAATCCTCTAGCGGGGGGAGGCAATGAGCAGTTCTTC.

The rearrangement links TRBV12-3 or TRBV12-4 to TRBJ2-5; 9 nucleotides line up with TRBD2. The junction had 15 bases not matched to a gene; V was cut back by 5 bases and J by 11 bases. The CDR3 has 15 amino acids. The chain's CDR3 is CASSPSSGALNEQYF. The CDR3, as DNA: TGTGCCAGCAGTCCCTCTAGCGGGGCTTTGAATGAGCAGTACTTC.

J is TRBJ2-7 and V is TRBV14; 10 nucleotides agree with TRBD1. CDR1 and CDR2 (germline): SGHDN, FVKESK. The CDR3 length is 15 residues. The trim removed 1 base at V and 1 base at J, leaving 1 base unmatched. CDR3 loop: CASSQGDRGSYEQYF. In DNA, the CDR3 is TGTGCCAGCAGCCAAGGGGACAGGGGTTCCTACGAGCAGTACTTC.

This sequence joins TRBV5-1 and TRBJ1-2; D may be TRBD1 (5 bases). The CDR3 has 12 amino acids. Germline CDR1 reads SGHRS; CDR2 reads YFSETQ. Trimming pared 7 bases from V and 1 base from J, leaving 8 bases between. The CDR3 sequence: CASGDSNYGYTF. CDR3 bases: TGCGCCAGCGGAGACAGTAACTATGGCTACACCTTC.

This clonotype showed up many times. The V call is TRBV29-1, the J call TRBJ1-2; 7 bases line up with TRBD1. Germline V gene sequence: CDR1 SQVTM, CDR2 ANQGSEA. The CDR3 extends over 16 amino acids. V was clipped by 7 bases and J by 4 bases; unmatched bases: 18. CDR3 region: CSALPSSSGTAYGYTF. In DNA form, the CDR3 reads TGCAGCGCCTTACCAAGCTCGAGTGGGACAGCCTATGGCTACACCTTC.

The chain recombines TRBV27 with TRBJ2-5, with D perhaps TRBD1 or TRBD2 (5 bases each). Trimming removed 6 bases from V and 2 bases from J, with 10 bases in between. Germline CDR1 reads MNHEY; CDR2 reads SMNVEV (reference sequence). This CDR3 region has 13 residues. The CDR3 is CASRGPPQETQYF. The DNA for the CDR3 is TGTGCCAGCAGGGGACCTCCACAAGAGACCCAGTACTTC.

The chain combines TRBV9 with TRBJ1-1; D might be TRBD1 (5 bases). The CDR3 is 18 residues long. Germline CDR1 SGDLS, CDR2 YYNGEE. V was clipped by 0 bases and J by 1 base, with 19 bases between them. CDR3 in amino acids: CASSVGPAGGSKNTEAFF. CDR3 bases: TGTGCCAGCAGCGTAGGACCGGCGGGGGGATCGAAGAACACTGAAGCTTTCTTT. The entire variable domain, with the rest obtained from reference TRBV9 and TRBJ1-1, is as follows: DSGVTQTPKHLITATGQRVTLRCSPRSGDLSVYWYQQSLDQGLQFLIQYYNGEERAKGNILERFSAQQFPDLHSELNLSSLELGDSALYFCASSVGPAGGSKNTEAFFGQGTRLTVV.

The chain couples TRBV5-1 to TRBJ2-7; a possible D gene is TRBD2 (5 bases). V lost 2 bases to trimming and J lost 3 bases, with 12 bases between them. This CDR3 spans 14 amino acids. Germline loops: CDR1 SGHRS, CDR2 YFSETQ. CDR3 bases: TGCGCCAGCAGCTTTGGGCCGGGAAACTACGAGCAGTACTTC. Translated, it gives CASSFGPGNYEQYF.

J is TRBJ1-1 and V is TRBV3-1; D is unresolved. Deletions cut 4 bases from V and 4 bases from J, with 16 bases between. Germline CDR1 is LGHDT and CDR2 is YNNKEL (reference sequence). The CDR3 sequence is 15 residues long. In DNA form, the CDR3 reads TGTGCCAGCAGCCGGGAATACAGCGGAGGCACTGAAGCTTTCTTT. Amino acid sequence: CASSREYSGGTEAFF.